Included here is one T cell receptor (beta chain) sequence, with context. Its antigen is still unknown. This CDR3 has 15 residues. Germline V gene lookup returns CDR1 MNHNS and CDR2 SASEGT. J lost 3 bases, V lost 5 bases, and 4 bases had no gene match. Donors, without exception, were Caucasian adults residing in Nashville, Tennessee. The data are from a study of shared clonotypes between healthy human individuals. Study-wide results and limits: Represented diversity, genetic and exposure-history alike, was limited by few donors. Clonotype sharing levels among donors were expected to vary with sequencing depth.

In the authors' workflow: Filtering differed, since immunoSEQ gave only junction sequences and no quality scores. The table came from immunoSEQ multiplex PCR; TCRdb's copy has only in-frame clones and leaves some out. Clone size and the V and J calls come from that table; the DNA yielded D and trimming. The data hold fewer than 550,000 clones, with roughly 85% observed a single time. The clonotype originates from a woman between 35 and 50 years old in good health. Some clones in this sample may be carry-over from other donors' samples. This rearrangement joins TRBV6-1 to TRBJ2-1; 10 nucleotides match TRBD1. Input material: PBMCs. CDR3 nucleotide sequence: TGTGCCAGCAGTTTGGACAGGGGGATCTACAATGAGCAGTTCTTC. It encodes CASSLDRGIYNEQFF.